Each of the 31 T cell receptor beta chains below was sequenced from the same sample in a study of T cells after yellow fever vaccination. MiXCR, applied by TCRdb to the 5' RACE reads, yields one record per CDR3 protein. Among 200,000 to 250,000 distinct CDR3 sequences listed, 6.9% were seen once. Sequences were derived from CD4+ T cells sorted from PBMCs, sampled 15 days after the yellow fever booster vaccination. The receptors here all came from a man aged 25 to 40 who received the YFV17D yellow fever vaccine.

In this sample, this clonotype turned up a few times. The rearrangement joins TRBV4-3 to TRBJ1-6; tentative D call: TRBD1 (6 bases). Deletions cut 0 bases from V and 4 bases from J, with 10 bases between. CDR3 length: 16 amino acids. Germline CDR1 and CDR2: LGHNA and YSLEER. DNA of the CDR3: TGCGCCAGCAGCCAAGATCCCCAGGGGTATAATTCACCCCTCCACTTT. Its translation is CASSQDPQGYNSPLHF.

J is TRBJ1-1 and V is TRBV5-6; the D gene is possibly TRBD1 (6 bases). V shed 2 bases and J shed 1 base, with 12 bases lying between them. The CDR3 consists of 15 residues. The germline V gene has CDR1 SGHDT and CDR2 YYEEEE. CDR3 DNA sequence: TGTGCCAGCAGCTTAACAGGGCGAGGGAACACTGAAGCTTTCTTT. Translated: CASSLTGRGNTEAFF.

This clonotype was seen a few times. The genes are TRBV7-2 and TRBJ2-5; TRBD1 might be the D (6 bases). Germline lookup yields CDR1 SGHTA and CDR2 FQGNSA. V shed 3 bases and J shed 5 bases, with 16 bases lying between them. CDR3 size: 15 residues. Written as DNA, the CDR3 is TGTGCCAGCAGCTTGGACCGACAGGTGGGGGAGACCCAGTACTTC. Amino acids: CASSLDRQVGETQYF.

This clonotype has just a few counts. This chain links TRBV28 with TRBJ2-3; 7 nucleotides align to TRBD2. Germline V gene data show CDR1 as MDHEN and CDR2 as SYDVKM. The CDR3 runs 15 residues. V lost 6 bases to trimming and J lost 0 bases; unmatched junction nucleotides: 6. The CDR3 region is CASRGGLPSTDTQYF. CDR3 DNA: TGTGCCAGCAGGGGAGGGCTTCCTAGCACAGATACGCAGTATTTT.

V usage is TRBV27 and J usage is TRBJ2-7; 7 nucleotides line up with TRBD1. Germline assignment: CDR1 MNHEY and CDR2 SMNVEV (reference sequence). The CDR3 length is 13 residues. Trimming removed 8 bases from V and 0 bases from J; junction bases left unmatched: 4. CDR3: CASQDRNSYEQYF. The CDR3 nucleotides are TGTGCCAGCCAGGACAGGAACTCCTACGAGCAGTACTTC.

The sample holds many counts of this clonotype. This chain links TRBV7-8 with TRBJ2-3, with D perhaps matching TRBD2 (6 bases). This CDR3 has 15 residues. Germline CDR1 is SGHVS and CDR2 is FQNEAQ. Trimming stripped 3 bases from V and 4 bases from J, with 14 bases between. The CDR3 DNA follows: TGTGCCAGCAGCTTCGGGGCTAGCGTCGCAGATACGCAGTATTTT. The encoded protein is CASSFGASVADTQYF.

The CDR3 sequence: CASGLVYRNTGELFF. CDR3 coding DNA: TGTGCTAGTGGTTTGGTCTACAGGAACACCGGGGAGCTGTTTTTT. This chain links TRBV12-5 with TRBJ2-2; no clear D gene. The germline V gene has CDR1 LGHNT and CDR2 FRNRAP. The CDR3 spans 15 residues. The V gene lost 0 bases and the J gene lost 1 base, with 6 bases spanning the gap.

In its sample, this clonotype was seen a few times. V is TRBV20-1 and J is TRBJ2-7, with D possibly TRBD1 on 5 matching bases. V shed 3 bases and J shed 4 bases, with 16 bases lying between them. The germline CDR1 and CDR2 sequences are DFQATT and SNEGSKA (reference sequence). This CDR3 has 14 amino acids. This CDR3 reads CSASAVAGIYEQYF. The CDR3 DNA reads TGCAGTGCTAGTGCTGTGGCAGGGATTTACGAGCAGTACTTC.

The sample holds many counts of this clonotype. This chain links TRBV7-2 with TRBJ2-1; 11 bases match TRBD1. Germline-derived CDR1 and CDR2 are SGHTA and FQGNSA. V lost 8 bases and J lost 2; bases outside the gene matches: 5. The CDR3 contains 15 residues. The CDR3 DNA is TGTGCCAGCTATGGGGGACAGGGGGCCTACAATGAGCAGTTCTTC. Encoded protein: CASYGGQGAYNEQFF.

The chain uses TRBV2 and TRBJ2-5; no definite D call. Germline CDR1 and CDR2: SNHLY and FYNNEI. The CDR3 is made up of 11 amino acids. Between the trimmed V and J ends, which lost 2 bases and 5 bases, there was a span of 3 bases. The CDR3: CASSERETQYF. DNA of the CDR3: TGTGCCAGCAGTGAACGCGAGACCCAGTACTTC.

This clonotype has only a few counts. The gene calls are TRBV5-1 and TRBJ2-2, with 11 positions matching TRBD1. J lost 4 bases, V lost 3 bases, and 2 bases had no gene match. Germline V gene data show CDR1 as SGHRS and CDR2 as YFSETQ. The CDR3 sequence is 15 residues long. The CDR3 region is CASSSGTGGTGELFF. CDR3 bases: TGCGCCAGCAGCTCCGGGACAGGGGGCACCGGGGAGCTGTTTTTT.

The chain employs TRBV6-1 and TRBJ2-5, with 10 nucleotides matching TRBD2. The CDR3 has 14 residues. Trimming at V came to 6 bases and at J to 5 bases, leaving 6 bases not matched to a gene. Germline V gene lookup returns CDR1 MNHNS and CDR2 SASEGT. CDR3 nucleotide sequence: TGTGCCAGCAGCCGACTTAGCGGGAGGGAGACCCAGTACTTC. It codes for CASSRLSGRETQYF.

The chain joins TRBV11-2 to TRBJ2-1, with D perhaps matching TRBD1 (6 bases). V was shortened by 6 bases and J by 6 bases, with 27 bases between the two germline ends. The germline V gene has CDR1 SGHAT and CDR2 FQNNGV. The CDR3 totals 18 residues. The CDR3 nucleotides are TGTGCCAGCAGAAGCTCGTTCAGGGGCGGTAGATCGAGCAATGAGCAGTTCTTC. Protein sequence: CASRSSFRGGRSSNEQFF.

This clonotype was recorded many times. The chain uses TRBV19 and TRBJ2-7; 15 nucleotides align to TRBD2. Germline V CDR1 and CDR2: LNHDA, SQIVND (reference sequence). The CDR3 sequence is 23 residues long. The V gene end was trimmed by 3 bases and the J gene end by 0 bases; junction bases not matched to a gene: 21. Here the CDR3 reads CASSIPRLGLAGGSKRLSYEQYF. In DNA, the CDR3 is TGTGCCAGTAGTATTCCCCGGTTGGGACTAGCGGGAGGCTCCAAGCGTCTCTCCTACGAGCAGTACTTC.

The J gene is TRBJ1-1, the V gene TRBV6-2 or TRBV6-3, with D unresolved. V lost 8 bases and J 4 bases, leaving 17 bases between the germline ends. In germline, CDR1 is MNHEY, CDR2 SVGEGT. This CDR3 has 14 residues. This CDR3 is CASWKNSRATEAFF. CDR3 sequence (DNA): TGTGCCAGCTGGAAAAACTCCCGGGCCACTGAAGCTTTCTTT.

At least ten counts were recorded for this clonotype. V gene TRBV7-6 combines with J gene TRBJ2-2, with 7 bases aligning to TRBD1. This CDR3 spans 14 amino acids. Trimming removed 6 bases from V and 1 base from J; junction bases left unmatched: 2. The V gene's germline CDR1 is SGHVS and CDR2 FNYEAQ. CDR3 coding DNA: TGTGCCAGCAGACGGACAGGGAACACCGGGGAGCTGTTTTTT. This gives the protein CASRRTGNTGELFF.

There are many counts of this clonotype. The V call is TRBV12-3 or TRBV12-4, the J call TRBJ2-7; D gene ambiguous. The CDR3 spans 13 residues. Trimming cost V 1 base and J 2 bases, with 6 bases left between them. CDR3 nucleotide sequence: TGTGCCAGCAGTTTAGATCCAACCTACGAGCAGTACTTC. It is translated as CASSLDPTYEQYF.

This clonotype has at least ten counts. The chain combines TRBV10-3 with TRBJ1-1, with 7 bases fitting TRBD1. Germline CDR1 reads ENHRY; CDR2 reads SYGVKD. V lost 5 bases to trimming and J lost 4 bases; unmatched junction nucleotides: 4. The CDR3 extends over 13 amino acids. CDR3 residues: CAISRDSPTEAFF. CDR3 nucleotides: TGTGCCATCAGTAGGGACAGCCCCACTGAAGCTTTCTTT.

This clonotype has at least ten counts. The chain employs TRBV11-3 and TRBJ2-1, with D hard to call. The CDR3 has 12 amino acids. The V end lost 5 bases, the J end lost 10 bases, and 12 bases lay between the germline ends. Germline values: CDR1 SGHNT, CDR2 YENEEA. CDR3 sequence reads: CASSLGPWEQFF. DNA of the CDR3: TGTGCCAGCAGCCTGGGCCCGTGGGAGCAGTTCTTC.

This clonotype was observed a few times. The J gene is TRBJ2-5, the V gene TRBV6-2 or TRBV6-3, with 7 bases fitting TRBD1. CDR1 is MNHEY and CDR2 is SVGEGT in the germline V gene. The length of the CDR3 is 14 residues. V gave up 6 bases and J gave up 5 bases; unmatched junction bases: 9. CDR3 bases: TGTGCCAGCAGCTCCCGACAGGGATGGGAGACCCAGTACTTC. Residues: CASSSRQGWETQYF.

This clonotype turned up a few times. The chain's CDR3 is CASSLAAGGLNTQYF. The CDR3 DNA reads as TGTGCCAGCAGCTTAGCTGCGGGAGGGTTAAATACGCAGTATTTT. The rearrangement joins TRBV7-2 to TRBJ2-3; TRBD2 matches 9 bases. Germline V lookup: CDR1 SGHTA, CDR2 FQGNSA. There are 15 residues in the CDR3. Trimming took 0 bases from V and 7 from J; bases not matched to a gene: 5.

The table lists this clonotype with a few counts. The V and J genes are TRBV19 and TRBJ2-3, with D tentatively TRBD1 or TRBD2 (5 bases each). The V end lost 4 bases, the J end lost 1 base, and 12 bases lay between the germline ends. CDR1 is LNHDA and CDR2 is SQIVND in the germline V gene (reference sequence). This CDR3 has 15 residues. The CDR3 nucleotides are TGTGCCAGTAGTACCGGGGCGAGGGGCACAGATACGCAGTATTTT. It yields the protein CASSTGARGTDTQYF. The whole variable domain, filled in from reference TRBV19 and TRBJ2-3, reads DGGITQSPKYLFRKEGQNVTLSCEQNLNHDAMYWYRQDPGQGLRLIYYSQIVNDFQKGDIAEGYSVSREKKESFPLTVTSAQKNPTAFYLCASSTGARGTDTQYFGPGTRLTVL.

V gene TRBV7-2 combines with J gene TRBJ1-6, with D perhaps TRBD1 (6 bases). Germline V gene lookup returns CDR1 SGHTA and CDR2 FQGNSA. V lost 0 bases to trimming and J lost 9 bases, with 12 bases between them. The CDR3 extends over 15 amino acids. Here the CDR3 DNA reads TGTGCCAGCAGCTTAGCGCAGGGGATGGGTTCACCCCTCCACTTT. Its translation: CASSLAQGMGSPLHF.

This clonotype was detected only a few times. This chain connects TRBV5-1 to TRBJ2-6; TRBD1 agrees at 7 bases. J gave up 4 bases and V 4 bases, and 5 bases lay outside the gene matches. The CDR3 loop spans 15 amino acids. Looked up from germline, CDR1 is SGHRS and CDR2 is YFSETQ. CDR3 in DNA: TGCGCCAGCAGCCTGGGACAGCCCGGGGCCAACGTCCTGACTTTC. This codes for CASSLGQPGANVLTF.

This clonotype has at least ten counts. The chain couples TRBV7-2 to TRBJ2-1; D is uncertain. The germline V gene has CDR1 SGHTA and CDR2 FQGNSA. With 1 base removed from V and 7 bases from J, the gap between germline ends came to 11 bases. The CDR3 is 14 residues long. The CDR3 sequence is CASSLDLASNEQFF. The CDR3 DNA reads as TGTGCCAGCAGCTTAGATTTAGCTTCAAATGAGCAGTTCTTC.

The chain has TRBV5-6 and TRBJ2-4, with 7 bases identical to TRBD2. The junction had 4 bases not matched to a gene; V was cut back by 4 bases and J by 12 bases. This CDR3 comprises 11 residues. Germline assignment: CDR1 SGHDT and CDR2 YYEEEE. The CDR3 loop reads CASSLGGGQYF. DNA for the CDR3: TGTGCCAGCAGCCTGGGCGGGGGTCAGTACTTC. Full variable domain (outside the CDR3, taken from reference TRBV5-6 and TRBJ2-4): DAGVTQSPTHLIKTRGQQVTLRCSPKSGHDTVSWYQQALGQGPQFIFQYYEEEERQRGNFPDRFSGHQFPNYSSELNVNALLLGDSALYLCASSLGGGQYFGAGTRLSVL.

V gene TRBV2 combines with J gene TRBJ2-5; possibly TRBD1 or TRBD2 for D (5 bases each). Germline V CDR1 and CDR2: SNHLY, FYNNEI. CDR3 length: 12 amino acids. V was cut by 8 bases and J by 8 bases, with 15 bases left in between. This CDR3 reads CASQFLGDTQYF. CDR3 DNA: TGTGCCAGCCAGTTCCTAGGGGACACCCAGTACTTC.

V gene TRBV20-1 combines with J gene TRBJ2-2; 7 bases are shared with TRBD2. V lost 4 bases to trimming and J lost 0 bases; unmatched junction nucleotides: 2. This CDR3 contains 14 residues. CDR1 and CDR2 (germline): DFQATT, SNEGSKA (reference sequence). CDR3 sequence (DNA): TGCAGTGCTACCCTAGCGGCGAACACCGGGGAGCTGTTTTTT. It yields the protein CSATLAANTGELFF.

A few counts support this clonotype. The CDR3 loop reads CASSASGGTYTQYF. The CDR3 DNA sequence: TGTGCCAGCAGTGCTAGCGGGGGCACGTATACGCAGTATTTT. V gene TRBV6-1 combines with J gene TRBJ2-3; 10 nucleotides agree with TRBD2. Unmatched junction bases numbered 5, after V lost 4 bases and J lost 7 bases. Germline CDR1 is MNHNS and CDR2 is SASEGT. This CDR3 is 14 amino acids long.

This clonotype was seen a handful of times. The genes are TRBV29-1 and TRBJ2-2, with 8 bases lining up with TRBD2. Germline CDR1 reads SQVTM; CDR2 reads ANQGSEA. This CDR3 has 16 residues. V shed 4 bases, J shed 2 bases, and the junction held 9 bases outside the gene matches. CDR3 amino acids: CSVAEFAGGNTGELFF. Here the CDR3 DNA reads TGCAGCGTTGCCGAATTTGCGGGAGGTAACACCGGGGAGCTGTTTTTT.

This clonotype was detected many times. The chain uses TRBV28 and TRBJ2-5; 7 bases align to TRBD2. Germline values: CDR1 MDHEN, CDR2 SYDVKM. The V gene end was trimmed by 1 base and the J gene end by 1 base; junction bases not matched to a gene: 3. The CDR3 is 15 amino acids. The CDR3 DNA reads as TGTGCCAGCAGTTTATTGGGGGAGGGCCAAGAGACCCAGTACTTC. Protein product: CASSLLGEGQETQYF.